The 18 T cell receptor beta chains in this list originate from one sample, sequenced in a study of blood T cell repertoires in COVID-19 (TCRdb year 2020). The library was produced with the immunoSEQ multiplex PCR assay. Held by TCRdb, this immuneACCESS table contains in-frame sequences only and omits some clones. Under half of the omission traces to an unresolved V gene where checked; the cause of the rest is unknown. For this sample the table gives about 230,000 clones, of which about nine tenths were detected only once. 11% of the sample is held by the ten biggest clonotypes. Material for sequencing was peripheral blood. All receptors come from a man aged 50 to 60 with COVID-19, enrolled during active disease.

The genes are TRBV19 and TRBJ1-1; TRBD1 might be the D (5 bases). Germline V gives CDR1 LNHDA, CDR2 SQIVND (reference sequence). This CDR3 comprises 16 residues. V lost 4 bases and J 7 bases, leaving 22 bases between the germline ends. This chain's CDR3 is CASSTPIDSHPGEAFF. DNA of the CDR3: TGTGCCAGTAGTACCCCGATTGACAGCCACCCGGGTGAAGCTTTCTTT.

This rearrangement joins TRBV19 to TRBJ1-4; perhaps TRBD1 as D (5 bases). The CDR3 is 15 amino acids. Trimming pared 3 bases from V and 4 bases from J, leaving 12 bases between. CDR1 is LNHDA, CDR2 SQIVND, per germline (reference sequence). The DNA for the CDR3 is TGTGCCAGTAGTATGAGTGACCAGGGTAATGAAAAACTGTTTTTT. Amino acids: CASSMSDQGNEKLFF.

J is TRBJ2-2 and V is TRBV19; D is possibly TRBD2 (6 bases). Germline CDR1 and CDR2: LNHDA and SQIVND (reference sequence). V gave up 6 bases and J gave up 4 bases, with 15 bases separating them. The CDR3 length is 15 residues. CDR3 residues: CASSSLGGITGELFF. Written as DNA, the CDR3 is TGTGCCAGTAGCTCCCTGGGGGGAATCACCGGGGAGCTGTTTTTT.

A few counts support this clone. The V and J genes are TRBV7-9 and TRBJ1-5; D is perhaps TRBD1 (6 bases). Germline CDR1 and CDR2: SEHNR and FQNEAQ (reference sequence). This CDR3 comprises 15 residues. V dropped 3 bases and J dropped 5 bases, with 14 bases sitting between them. Here the CDR3 DNA reads TGTGCCAGCAGCTTTAACTCAGGGGCGGATCAGCCCCAGCATTTT. Amino acids: CASSFNSGADQPQHF.

In nucleotides, the CDR3 is TGTGCCAGCAGCTTATTGCCCGGGCAGGGGGCTTACGAGCAGTACTTC. Amino acid sequence: CASSLLPGQGAYEQYF. The genes are TRBV7-9 and TRBJ2-7, with 8 bases that match TRBD1. Germline CDR1 SEHNR, CDR2 FQNEAQ (reference sequence). Germline trimming cut 2 bases from V and 4 bases from J; bases unmatched to any gene: 10. The CDR3 is 16 residues long. The complete variable domain, with remaining parts taken from reference TRBV7-9 and TRBJ2-7, reads DTGVSQNPRHKITKRGQNVTFRCDPISEHNRLYWYRQTLGQGPEFLTYFQNEAQLEKSRLLSDRFSAERPKGSFSTLEIQRTEQGDSAMYLCASSLLPGQGAYEQYFGPGTRLTVT.

This CDR3 reads CASSPRLSGNTIYF. In DNA form, the CDR3 reads TGTGCCAGCAGCCCCAGGTTATCTGGAAACACCATATATTTT. The rearrangement joins TRBV7-8 to TRBJ1-3, with unresolved D. The CDR3 spans 14 residues. V was clipped by 5 bases and J by 1 base, with 9 bases between them. In germline, CDR1 is SGHVS, CDR2 FQNEAQ.

The chain couples TRBV9 to TRBJ2-1, with 14 positions matching TRBD2. CDR1 is SGDLS, CDR2 YYNGEE, per germline. The J segment lost 6 bases and the V segment lost 2 bases, leaving 1 base of the junction unmatched. This CDR3 is built from 15 residues. The CDR3 loop reads CASSVGLAGVNEQFF. CDR3 nucleotides: TGTGCCAGCAGCGTGGGACTAGCGGGAGTCAATGAGCAGTTCTTC.

This chain connects TRBV7-9 to TRBJ1-1, with D possibly matching TRBD1 (5 bases). The V end lost 1 base, the J end lost 0 bases, and 9 bases lay between the germline ends. The CDR3 is 15 residues long. Looked up from germline, CDR1 is SEHNR and CDR2 is FQNEAQ (reference sequence). CDR3 protein: CASSLVRGMNTEAFF. The CDR3 nucleotides are TGTGCCAGCAGCTTAGTCCGGGGGATGAACACTGAAGCTTTCTTT.

This chain uses TRBV5-3 with TRBJ1-5; tentative D call: TRBD1 (6 bases). TRBV5-3 has ORF status, its function being uncertain. The V and J ends lost 0 bases and 4 bases respectively, with 20 bases between them. This CDR3 contains 18 residues. CDR3 residues: CARSLGRQAPPGNQPQHF. The DNA for the CDR3 is TGTGCCAGAAGCTTGGGTAGACAGGCTCCTCCGGGAAATCAGCCCCAGCATTTT.

V and J are TRBV5-4 and TRBJ2-2; 8 nucleotides line up with TRBD2. V lost 5 bases and J lost 1; bases outside the gene matches: 4. The CDR3 has 15 residues. Per the germline V gene, CDR1 is SGHNT and CDR2 is YYREEE (reference sequence). The CDR3 spells CASRLGLENTGELFF. In DNA form, the CDR3 reads TGTGCCAGCAGACTGGGACTAGAGAACACCGGGGAGCTGTTTTTT.

The chain links TRBV10-3 to TRBJ1-1; tentatively, D is TRBD1 (5 bases). The CDR3 consists of 13 residues. Trimming removed 3 bases from V and 4 bases from J, with 9 bases in between. Germline V gene data show CDR1 as ENHRY and CDR2 as SYGVKD. CDR3 amino acids: CAISDRTFTEAFF. DNA of the CDR3: TGTGCCATCAGTGATCGGACATTCACTGAAGCTTTCTTT.

The V and J genes are TRBV7-3 and TRBJ1-1; tentative D call: TRBD1 (6 bases). The CDR3 contains 14 residues. Germline loops: CDR1 SGHTA, CDR2 FQGTGA. The V and J ends lost 4 bases and 3 bases respectively, with 12 bases between them. CDR3 sequence (DNA): TGTGCCAGCAGCTCACAGGGACCCGACACTGAAGCTTTCTTT. Protein sequence: CASSSQGPDTEAFF.

V and J are TRBV7-3 and TRBJ1-1; D gene ambiguous. Germline assignment: CDR1 SGHTA and CDR2 FQGTGA. The CDR3 covers 14 residues. The V and J ends lost 2 bases and 1 base respectively, with 8 bases between them. DNA of the CDR3: TGTGCCAGCAGCTTAGGTCAGGAGAACACTGAAGCTTTCTTT. Translated: CASSLGQENTEAFF.

The chain recombines TRBV19 with TRBJ2-7; 13 bases are a match to TRBD2. Germline CDR1 is LNHDA and CDR2 is SQIVND (reference sequence). The ends lost 3 bases at V and 3 bases at J; junction bases unmatched: 2. The CDR3 totals 15 residues. The CDR3, as DNA: TGTGCCAGTAGTATGAGACTAGCGGGAGGCTACGAGCAGTACTTC. Translating it yields CASSMRLAGGYEQYF.

The count of this clone is one. This chain links TRBV24-1 with TRBJ2-2; 9 bases match TRBD1. The CDR3 covers 13 residues. Per the germline V gene, CDR1 is KGHDR and CDR2 is SFDVKD. The V and J ends lost 10 bases and 5 bases, in that order; junction bases with no gene match: 4. The CDR3 loop reads CATGQGGTGELFF. The CDR3 region has the DNA TGTGCCACGGGACAGGGTGGGACCGGGGAGCTGTTTTTT.

V and J are TRBV3-1 (or the pseudogene TRBV3-2) and TRBJ2-7; D is unclear. V gave up 1 base and J gave up 1 base, with 8 bases separating them. The CDR3 is 14 amino acids. Germline V gene data show CDR1 as LGHDT and CDR2 as YNNKEL (reference sequence). CDR3 amino acids: CASSQAPGSYEQYF. In nucleotides, the CDR3 is TGTGCCAGCAGCCAAGCCCCCGGGTCCTACGAGCAGTACTTC.

The genes are TRBV19 and TRBJ2-7, with TRBD1 as a possible D gene (5 bases). This CDR3 is 14 amino acids long. The germline V gene encodes CDR1 LNHDA and CDR2 SQIVND (reference sequence). The V gene lost 6 bases and the J gene lost 2 bases, with 14 bases spanning the gap. This CDR3 reads CASSSTAPTYEQYF. CDR3 sequence (DNA): TGTGCCAGTAGCTCGACAGCCCCCACCTACGAGCAGTACTTC. The full variable domain, rest sourced from reference TRBV19 and TRBJ2-7, is DGGITQSPKYLFRKEGQNVTLSCEQNLNHDAMYWYRQDPGQGLRLIYYSQIVNDFQKGDIAEGYSVSREKKESFPLTVTSAQKNPTAFYLCASSSTAPTYEQYFGPGTRLTVT.

The genes are TRBV19 and TRBJ1-1, with D possibly TRBD1 on 5 matching bases. The CDR3 contains 13 residues. The germline V gene encodes CDR1 LNHDA and CDR2 SQIVND (reference sequence). V shed 6 bases and J shed 6 bases, with 14 bases lying between them. CDR3 residues: CASRPGQVPEAFF. In nucleotides, the CDR3 is TGTGCCAGTAGACCTGGACAAGTCCCTGAAGCTTTCTTT.